Shown below are 29 T cell receptor beta chains from a single sample sequenced in a study of T cell responses to AZD1222 COVID-19 vaccine. Assay: immunoSEQ multiplex PCR; the TCRdb copy retains only in-frame clones and omits some. The data show 150,000 to 200,000 clones, 90% to 95% seen once. The sequencing here drew on peripheral blood, taken on day 0 of AZD1222 vaccination. Source of these receptors: an adult in good health.

V gene TRBV3-1 (or the pseudogene TRBV3-2) combines with J gene TRBJ2-7; D uncertain. Germline V gives CDR1 LGHDT, CDR2 YNNKEL (reference sequence). The V end was cut by 3 bases, the J end by 3 bases, with 12 bases between. There are 14 residues in the CDR3. The CDR3 loop reads CASSHGSQDYEQYF. The CDR3 DNA reads TGTGCCAGCAGCCACGGGTCGCAAGACTACGAGCAGTACTTC.

The chain has TRBV23-1 and TRBJ1-1; a weak D match, TRBD1 (5 bases). TRBV23-1 is an ORF, and what it does is uncertain. V shed 2 bases and J shed 0 bases, with 10 bases lying between them. This CDR3 is 15 amino acids long. CDR3 sequence reads: CASSQSREMNTEAFF. The CDR3 nucleotides read TGCGCCAGCAGTCAAAGCAGGGAAATGAACACTGAAGCTTTCTTT.

The rearrangement uses TRBV18 and TRBJ1-1; D gene ambiguous. V was pared by 3 bases and J by 4 bases, with 12 bases between. This CDR3 comprises 14 residues. Germline loops: CDR1 KGHSH, CDR2 LQKENI. The CDR3 DNA reads as TGTGCCAGCTCACCTAGCTATGGAGGCACTGAAGCTTTCTTT. It specifies CASSPSYGGTEAFF.

This sequence joins TRBV6-5 and TRBJ1-5, with D perhaps matching TRBD1 (5 bases). In germline, CDR1 is MNHEY, CDR2 SVGAGI. This CDR3 region has 13 residues. The V gene lost 6 bases and the J gene lost 5 bases, with 11 bases spanning the gap. The CDR3 spells CASSGVGDQPQHF. In DNA, the CDR3 is TGTGCCAGCAGCGGAGTGGGGGATCAGCCCCAGCATTTT.

The chain's CDR3 is CATRQGEAFF. In nucleotides, the CDR3 is TGTGCCACCCGACAGGGCGAAGCTTTCTTT. The chain joins TRBV19 to TRBJ1-1; 7 bases map to TRBD1. Germline V gene data show CDR1 as LNHDA and CDR2 as SQIVND (reference sequence). The ends lost 10 bases at V and 8 bases at J; junction bases unmatched: 4. The CDR3 length is 10 residues.

The J gene is TRBJ2-5, the V gene TRBV7-2; D possibly uses TRBD1 or TRBD2 (6 bases each). CDR1 is SGHTA, CDR2 FQGNSA, per germline. Trimming took 4 bases from V and 5 from J, leaving 20 bases between them. The CDR3 has 16 amino acids. This chain's CDR3 is CASSSLPGAGRETQYF. The CDR3 bases are TGTGCCAGCAGCTCCCTACCGGGGGCAGGGAGGGAGACCCAGTACTTC. The full variable domain, with the rest looked up from reference TRBV7-2 and TRBJ2-5, is GAGVSQSPSNKVTEKGKDVELRCDPISGHTALYWYRQSLGQGLEFLIYFQGNSAPDKSGLPSDRFSAERTGGSVSTLTIQRTQQEDSAVYLCASSSLPGAGRETQYFGPGTRLLVL.

V usage is TRBV14 and J usage is TRBJ2-1; D is undetermined. The V end lost 0 bases, the J end lost 5 bases, and 14 bases lay between the germline ends. The germline gives CDR1 SGHDN, CDR2 FVKESK. The CDR3 extends over 16 amino acids. Here the CDR3 DNA reads TGTGCCAGCAGCCAAGATCGAATAGTCTTCGACAATGAGCAGTTCTTC. It codes for CASSQDRIVFDNEQFF.

V and J are TRBV4-3 and TRBJ1-5; no reliable D call. V lost 4 bases to trimming and J lost 5 bases, with 15 bases between them. This CDR3 is built from 15 residues. Germline V gives CDR1 LGHNA, CDR2 YSLEER. CDR3 region: CASSLEYDRDQPQHF. The DNA of the CDR3 is TGCGCCAGCAGCCTAGAGTATGATAGGGATCAGCCCCAGCATTTT.

The chain employs TRBV27 and TRBJ2-3, with 10 nucleotides matching TRBD2. Germline lookup yields CDR1 MNHEY and CDR2 SMNVEV (reference sequence). V trimming: 5 bases; J trimming: 2 bases; junction bases outside the gene matches: 13. The length of the CDR3 is 18 residues. CDR3 amino acids: CASSPQEQLAGITDTQYF. CDR3 DNA: TGTGCCAGCAGTCCCCAAGAGCAACTAGCGGGGATCACAGATACGCAGTATTTT.

The rearrangement links TRBV19 to TRBJ1-4; tentatively, D is TRBD1 (6 bases). This CDR3 spans 15 amino acids. V was trimmed by 6 bases and J by 5 bases, leaving 16 bases between them. Per the germline V gene, CDR1 is LNHDA and CDR2 is SQIVND (reference sequence). DNA for the CDR3: TGTGCCAGTAGAACCGCAGGGGTGGTGAATGAAAAACTGTTTTTT. It translates to CASRTAGVVNEKLFF.

The sample holds one count of this clone. The gene calls are TRBV19 and TRBJ2-4; D might be TRBD1 (6 bases). This CDR3 spans 15 amino acids. In germline, CDR1 is LNHDA, CDR2 SQIVND (reference sequence). Trimming removed 3 bases from V and 3 bases from J, with 12 bases in between. CDR3 sequence reads: CASSIGRGDKNIQYF. In DNA, the CDR3 is TGTGCCAGTAGTATCGGCAGGGGAGACAAAAACATTCAGTACTTC. Using reference TRBV19 and TRBJ2-4 for the parts outside the CDR3, the full variable domain is DGGITQSPKYLFRKEGQNVTLSCEQNLNHDAMYWYRQDPGQGLRLIYYSQIVNDFQKGDIAEGYSVSREKKESFPLTVTSAQKNPTAFYLCASSIGRGDKNIQYFGAGTRLSVL.

V gene TRBV24-1 combines with J gene TRBJ1-2; D gene uncertain. V was trimmed by 4 bases and J by 5 bases, leaving 16 bases between them. Per the germline V gene, CDR1 is KGHDR and CDR2 is SFDVKD. This CDR3 is built from 15 residues. In nucleotides, the CDR3 is TGTGCCACCAGTGACTCGGCTTCAATAGGGTATGGCTACACCTTC. Amino acids: CATSDSASIGYGYTF.

This chain joins TRBV27 and TRBJ2-2, with 7 positions matching TRBD2. The CDR3 runs to 17 residues. Germline values: CDR1 MNHEY, CDR2 SMNVEV (reference sequence). J was trimmed by 3 bases and V by 3 bases; bases with no gene match: 10. CDR3 sequence: CASSFSPGTTYTGELFF. The DNA of the CDR3 is TGTGCCAGCAGTTTTTCCCCCGGGACTACCTACACCGGGGAGCTGTTTTTT.

The chain recombines TRBV24-1 with TRBJ2-7, with 9 bases fitting TRBD2. Germline V gene lookup returns CDR1 KGHDR and CDR2 SFDVKD. CDR3 length equals 15 residues. The V gene end was trimmed by 4 bases and the J gene end by 3 bases; junction bases not matched to a gene: 6. Here the CDR3 reads CATSESGSGSYEQYF. CDR3 coding DNA: TGTGCCACCAGTGAGTCGGGTAGCGGGAGCTACGAGCAGTACTTC.

This clone was detected once. The chain couples TRBV19 to TRBJ2-7; 8 positions agree with TRBD2. The CDR3 covers 17 residues. J was trimmed by 4 bases and V by 2 bases; bases with no gene match: 13. Germline CDR1 reads LNHDA; CDR2 reads SQIVND (reference sequence). CDR3 sequence reads: CASSIRAPGTRLYEQYF. The CDR3 nucleotides read TGTGCCAGTAGTATACGAGCCCCCGGGACTAGACTATACGAGCAGTACTTC.

The rearrangement uses TRBV7-2 and TRBJ2-3; tentative D call: TRBD2 (5 bases). Germline CDR1 reads SGHTA; CDR2 reads FQGNSA. This CDR3 has 15 residues. V lost 5 bases, J lost 0 bases, and 12 bases lay in between. CDR3 sequence: CASSLLRASTDTQYF. The CDR3 bases are TGTGCCAGCAGCCTACTGAGGGCTAGCACAGATACGCAGTATTTT.

V gene TRBV19 combines with J gene TRBJ2-7; 13 bases map to TRBD2. The CDR3 contains 16 residues. From germline, CDR1 is LNHDA and CDR2 SQIVND (reference sequence). The V and J ends lost 5 bases and 2 bases, in that order; junction bases with no gene match: 6. DNA of the CDR3: TGTGCCAGTAGTGTCTCCGGGACTAGCGGGGCCTACGAGCAGTACTTC. It codes for CASSVSGTSGAYEQYF.

The chain joins TRBV5-1 to TRBJ2-3, with TRBD2 matching over 10 bases. This CDR3 is 18 amino acids long. The V and J ends lost 6 bases and 5 bases, in that order; junction bases with no gene match: 18. CDR1 and CDR2 (germline): SGHRS, YFSETQ. The CDR3 region is CASTRTSGTSVLGDTQYF. The DNA for the CDR3 is TGCGCCAGCACCCGCACCTCCGGGACTAGCGTCCTGGGAGATACGCAGTATTTT.

The gene calls are TRBV19 and TRBJ1-3, with a weak D call TRBD1 (5 bases). Trimming took off 5 bases at V and 0 bases at J, with 14 bases between the two ends. Germline assignment: CDR1 LNHDA and CDR2 SQIVND (reference sequence). This CDR3 is 16 amino acids long. This CDR3 is CASSPWDRSSGNTIYF. The CDR3 nucleotides read TGTGCCAGTAGTCCATGGGACCGTAGCTCTGGAAACACCATATATTTT.

The rearrangement joins TRBV28 to TRBJ2-7; TRBD1 matches 9 bases. J lost 3 bases, V lost 6 bases, and 9 bases had no gene match. The CDR3 is 15 amino acids. Germline V CDR1 and CDR2: MDHEN, SYDVKM. CDR3 sequence reads: CASRQTGGGRYEQYF. CDR3 nucleotide sequence: TGTGCCAGCAGGCAGACAGGGGGTGGACGCTACGAGCAGTACTTC.

The chain uses TRBV12-3 or TRBV12-4 and TRBJ1-1; D not certain. This CDR3 comprises 12 residues. V shed 2 bases and J shed 6 bases, with 7 bases lying between them. The CDR3 is CASSLRAAEAFF. DNA for the CDR3: TGTGCCAGCAGTTTAAGGGCAGCTGAAGCTTTCTTT.

This clone was counted a few times. This rearrangement joins TRBV2 to TRBJ1-1; the match to TRBD1 covers 8 bases. V shed 5 bases, J shed 7 bases, and the junction held 3 bases outside the gene matches. Looked up from germline, CDR1 is SNHLY and CDR2 is FYNNEI. The CDR3 spans 12 residues. DNA of the CDR3: TGTGCCAGCAGTCAGGGGGCTAATGAAGCTTTCTTT. This translates into CASSQGANEAFF.

The chain has TRBV27 and TRBJ1-5, with D tentatively TRBD1 (6 bases). CDR3 length: 17 residues. Between the trimmed V and J ends, which lost 0 bases and 2 bases, there was a span of 14 bases. CDR1 and CDR2 from the germline V gene are MNHEY and SMNVEV (reference sequence). The CDR3 spells CASSLSMGGRGNQPQHF. The CDR3 DNA reads as TGTGCCAGCAGTTTATCGATGGGGGGGCGAGGCAATCAGCCCCAGCATTTT.

The chain is built from TRBV5-5 and TRBJ1-2; D is possibly TRBD1 (6 bases). The length of the CDR3 is 16 residues. Germline CDR1 SGHKS, CDR2 YYEKEE (reference sequence). V was pared by 2 bases and J by 2 bases, with 16 bases between. The chain's CDR3 is CASSLTQGSVNYGYTF. The CDR3 DNA reads TGTGCCAGCAGCTTAACGCAGGGGTCGGTCAACTATGGCTACACCTTC.

The rearrangement links TRBV6-1 to TRBJ2-1; D is undetermined. V lost 3 bases and J lost 2, with 11 bases in between. The CDR3 sequence is 15 residues long. The V gene's germline CDR1 is MNHNS and CDR2 SASEGT. This chain's CDR3 is CASSDDEAAYNEQFF. Here the CDR3 DNA reads TGTGCCAGCAGTGATGACGAGGCTGCCTACAATGAGCAGTTCTTC.

The rearrangement uses TRBV19 and TRBJ1-5; TRBD1 is a possible D gene (6 bases). CDR1 and CDR2 from the germline V gene are LNHDA and SQIVND (reference sequence). The CDR3 loop spans 13 amino acids. V dropped 4 bases and J dropped 5 bases, with 9 bases sitting between them. The CDR3 is CASSTNRDQPQHF. Written as DNA, the CDR3 is TGTGCCAGTAGTACAAACAGGGATCAGCCCCAGCATTTT. Using reference TRBV19 and TRBJ1-5 for the parts outside the CDR3, the full variable domain is DGGITQSPKYLFRKEGQNVTLSCEQNLNHDAMYWYRQDPGQGLRLIYYSQIVNDFQKGDIAEGYSVSREKKESFPLTVTSAQKNPTAFYLCASSTNRDQPQHFGDGTRLSIL.

V and J are TRBV20-1 and TRBJ1-5; D is perhaps TRBD1 (6 bases). This CDR3 spans 14 amino acids. Trimming removed 7 bases at V and 3 bases at J, with 16 bases between. The germline CDR1 and CDR2 sequences are DFQATT and SNEGSKA (reference sequence). CDR3 nucleotide sequence: TGCAGTGTTAGTGGTGCAGGGGACAATCAGCCCCAGCATTTT. Translated: CSVSGAGDNQPQHF.

The chain is built from TRBV6-2 or TRBV6-3 and TRBJ2-2; D possibly matches TRBD1 or TRBD2 (6 bases each). Trimming stripped 2 bases from V and 6 bases from J, with 16 bases between. The CDR3 sequence is 16 residues long. Germline-derived CDR1 and CDR2 are MNHEY and SVGEGT. The CDR3 DNA reads as TGTGCCAGCAGTTACGGAGGGGGAAGAGTGTCCGGGGAGCTGTTTTTT. This codes for CASSYGGGRVSGELFF.

This rearrangement joins TRBV30 to TRBJ1-1; D is possibly TRBD1 (6 bases). The CDR3 spans 13 residues. Germline V lookup: CDR1 GTSNPN, CDR2 SVGIG (reference sequence). Deletions cut 8 bases from V and 0 bases from J, with 13 bases between. In DNA, the CDR3 is TGTGCCCGGACAGCTCTAATGAACACTGAAGCTTTCTTT. Translation: CARTALMNTEAFF.